This T cell receptor (beta chain) was observed in a study of blood T cell repertoires in COVID-19. About the study: Donors in the United States, Italy and Spain gave samples during acute or convalescent COVID-19. The cDNA or gDNA used as material had been derived from T cells, B-cell-depleted T cells, or PBMCs.

In germline, CDR1 is LNHDA, CDR2 SQIVND (reference sequence). The CDR3 is 15 amino acids. J was trimmed by 5 bases and V by 8 bases; bases with no gene match: 9. The authors' processing: Scientists estimated how many nucleated cells there were by amplifying reference gene primers. Repertoires were generated with immunoSEQ multiplex PCR, while TCRdb's copy carries only in-frame clones and drops some. The V and J calls and clone size come from that table; D and trimming were worked out from the DNA. This sample has around 100,000 clones, with roughly 80% found just once. The chain uses TRBV19 and TRBJ1-4, with 9 bases matching TRBD1. Sequencing input: peripheral blood. This TCR came from a human donor in a cohort sampled during active COVID-19. CDR3 nucleotide sequence: TGTGCCAGTCAACCGGGACAGGGTGGGAATGAAAAACTGTTTTTT. Residues: CASQPGQGGNEKLFF.